The rows below give T cell receptor beta chains drawn from one sample of a study of early T cells in non-severe SARS-CoV-2 infection. TCRdb itself ran the 5' RACE reads through MiXCR, one entry per CDR3 protein. The sample shows 35,000 to 50,000 distinct CDR3 sequences, 20% to 25% of them seen only once. Here the sequenced sample was whole blood, taken at baseline. These receptors came from an adult who was a healthcare worker with PCR-confirmed SARS-CoV-2 infection or an uninfected control (not recorded which). CDR3s include the opening cysteine and the closing phenylalanine or tryptophan. A D gene is named only where the DNA matches it firmly. Clone size appears in some rows only: once, few, many, or a class for an expanded clone.

abundance: few
v_gene: TRBV29-1
len: 13
j_gene: TRBJ2-3
d_gene: TRBD2
CDR3aa: CSESGGESDTQYF
CDR3nt: TGCAGCGAGTCTGGGGGGGAGTCAGATACGCAGTATTTT

abundance: NA
v_gene: TRBV7-6
len: 14
j_gene: TRBJ2-1
d_gene: NA
CDR3aa: CASSLGNRVNEQFF
CDR3nt: TGTGCCAGCAGCTTAGGAAACAGGGTGAATGAGCAGTTCTTC

abundance: NA
v_gene: TRBV7-2
len: 13
j_gene: TRBJ2-3
d_gene: NA
CDR3aa: CASSSSRIDTQYF
CDR3nt: TGTGCCAGCAGCTCCTCTAGAATAGATACGCAGTATTTT

abundance: once
v_gene: TRBV14
len: 15
j_gene: TRBJ2-7
d_gene: NA
CDR3aa: CASSRPGPLVDEQYF
CDR3nt: TGTGCCAGCAGCCGACCGGGACCCCTGGTTGACGAGCAGTACTTC

abundance: NA
v_gene: TRBV11-2
len: 16
j_gene: TRBJ2-2
d_gene: NA
CDR3aa: CASSLGGRLNTGELFF
CDR3nt: TGTGCCAGCAGCTTAGGCGGCCGCCTTAACACCGGGGAGCTGTTTTTT

abundance: few
v_gene: TRBV11-2
len: 16
j_gene: TRBJ2-7
d_gene: TRBD2
CDR3aa: CASSLDPAGAVYEQYF
CDR3nt: TGTGCCAGCAGCTTAGATCCAGCGGGGGCTGTATACGAGCAGTACTTC

abundance: few
v_gene: TRBV12-3/TRBV12-4
len: 13
j_gene: TRBJ2-3
d_gene: NA
CDR3aa: CASSLIGVDTQYF
CDR3nt: TGTGCCAGCAGTTTAATAGGGGTAGATACGCAGTATTTT

abundance: few
v_gene: TRBV11-2
len: 14
j_gene: TRBJ1-2
d_gene: NA
CDR3aa: CASSPQHGVGGYTF
CDR3nt: TGTGCCAGCAGCCCGCAGCACGGGGTTGGTGGCTACACCTTC

abundance: NA
v_gene: TRBV20-1
len: 14
j_gene: TRBJ2-5
d_gene: NA
CDR3aa: CSAPQRGYQETQYF
CDR3nt: TGCAGTGCACCTCAACGGGGGTACCAAGAGACCCAGTACTTC

abundance: few
v_gene: TRBV6-5
len: 15
j_gene: TRBJ2-7
d_gene: TRBD2
CDR3aa: CASSILAGGHYEQYF
CDR3nt: TGTGCCAGCAGTATCCTAGCGGGGGGCCACTACGAGCAGTACTTC

abundance: NA
v_gene: TRBV11-2
len: 14
j_gene: TRBJ1-6
d_gene: TRBD1
CDR3aa: CASSLRGLDSPLHF
CDR3nt: TGTGCCAGCAGCTTGAGGGGGCTGGATTCACCCCTCCACTTT

abundance: few
v_gene: TRBV6-2/TRBV6-3
len: 11
j_gene: TRBJ1-1
d_gene: NA
CDR3aa: CASKENTEAFF
CDR3nt: TGTGCCAGCAAAGAGAACACTGAAGCTTTCTTT

abundance: many
v_gene: TRBV11-2
len: 15
j_gene: TRBJ2-7
d_gene: NA
CDR3aa: CASSPSDGTLSEQYF
CDR3nt: TGTGCCAGCAGCCCCTCAGACGGGACATTGAGCGAGCAGTACTTC

abundance: few
v_gene: TRBV9
len: 16
j_gene: TRBJ2-1
d_gene: NA
CDR3aa: CASSVDQGDTYNEQFF
CDR3nt: TGTGCCAGCAGCGTAGACCAGGGAGACACCTACAATGAGCAGTTCTTC

abundance: medium-sized
v_gene: TRBV4-3
len: 16
j_gene: TRBJ2-5
d_gene: TRBD2
CDR3aa: CASSQEGSGAKETQYF
CDR3nt: TGCGCCAGCAGCCAAGAAGGTAGCGGGGCAAAAGAGACCCAGTACTTC

abundance: NA
v_gene: TRBV7-6
len: 14
j_gene: TRBJ1-2
d_gene: TRBD1
CDR3aa: CASSSGTGIYGYTF
CDR3nt: TGTGCCAGCAGCTCCGGGACAGGGATCTATGGCTACACCTTC

abundance: NA
v_gene: TRBV19
len: 16
j_gene: TRBJ2-3
d_gene: NA
CDR3aa: CASNPRVALHPDTQYF
CDR3nt: TGTGCCAGTAACCCCCGGGTAGCGCTACACCCAGATACGCAGTATTTT

abundance: few
v_gene: TRBV13
len: 15
j_gene: TRBJ2-1
d_gene: TRBD1
CDR3aa: CASSFAGGSYNEQFF
CDR3nt: TGTGCCAGCAGCTTTGCAGGGGGATCCTACAATGAGCAGTTCTTC

abundance: NA
v_gene: TRBV2
len: 14
j_gene: TRBJ2-3
d_gene: TRBD2
CDR3aa: CAITGTSKTDTQYF
CDR3nt: TGTGCCATTACCGGGACTAGCAAGACAGATACGCAGTATTTT

abundance: once
v_gene: TRBV6-2/TRBV6-3
len: 16
j_gene: TRBJ2-2
d_gene: TRBD2
CDR3aa: CASSYFPSGGTGELFF
CDR3nt: TGTGCCAGCAGTTACTTCCCTAGCGGGGGGACCGGGGAGCTGTTTTTT

abundance: NA
v_gene: TRBV5-1
len: 14
j_gene: TRBJ1-3
d_gene: NA
CDR3aa: CASSLEVSGNTIYF
CDR3nt: TGCGCCAGCAGCTTGGAGGTTTCTGGAAACACCATATATTTT

abundance: NA
v_gene: TRBV11-2
len: 13
j_gene: TRBJ2-5
d_gene: NA
CDR3aa: CASSRDSEETQYF
CDR3nt: TGTGCCAGCAGCAGAGACAGCGAAGAGACCCAGTACTTC